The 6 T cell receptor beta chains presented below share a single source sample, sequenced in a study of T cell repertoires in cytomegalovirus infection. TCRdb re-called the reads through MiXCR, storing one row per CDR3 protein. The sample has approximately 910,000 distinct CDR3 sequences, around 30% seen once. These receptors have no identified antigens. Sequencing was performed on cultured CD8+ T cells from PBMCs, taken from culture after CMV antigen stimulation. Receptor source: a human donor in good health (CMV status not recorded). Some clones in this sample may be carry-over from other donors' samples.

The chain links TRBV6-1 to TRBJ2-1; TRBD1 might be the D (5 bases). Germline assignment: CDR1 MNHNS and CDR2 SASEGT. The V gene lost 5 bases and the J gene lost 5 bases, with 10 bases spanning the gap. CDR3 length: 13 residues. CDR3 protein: CASSITGNNEQFF. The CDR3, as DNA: TGTGCCAGCAGTATTACAGGAAACAATGAGCAGTTCTTC.

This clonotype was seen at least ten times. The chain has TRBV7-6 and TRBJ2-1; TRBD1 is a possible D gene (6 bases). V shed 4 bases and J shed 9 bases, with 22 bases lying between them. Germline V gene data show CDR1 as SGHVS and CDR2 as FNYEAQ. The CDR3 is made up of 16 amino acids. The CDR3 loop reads CASSYNNRAPLGEQFF. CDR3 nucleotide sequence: TGTGCCAGCAGCTATAATAACAGGGCCCCCTTGGGTGAGCAGTTCTTC. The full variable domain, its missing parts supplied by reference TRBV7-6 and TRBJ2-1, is GAGVSQSPRYKVTKRGQDVALRCDPISGHVSLYWYRQALGQGPEFLTYFNYEAQQDKSGLPNDRFSAERPEGSISTLTIQRTEQRDSAMYRCASSYNNRAPLGEQFFGPGTRLTVL.

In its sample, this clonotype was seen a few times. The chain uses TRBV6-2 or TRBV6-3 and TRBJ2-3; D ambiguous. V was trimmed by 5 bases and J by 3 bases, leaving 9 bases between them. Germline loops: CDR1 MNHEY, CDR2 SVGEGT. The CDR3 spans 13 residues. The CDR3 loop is CASSPVRTDTQYF. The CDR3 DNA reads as TGTGCCAGCAGTCCCGTCCGGACAGATACGCAGTATTTT.

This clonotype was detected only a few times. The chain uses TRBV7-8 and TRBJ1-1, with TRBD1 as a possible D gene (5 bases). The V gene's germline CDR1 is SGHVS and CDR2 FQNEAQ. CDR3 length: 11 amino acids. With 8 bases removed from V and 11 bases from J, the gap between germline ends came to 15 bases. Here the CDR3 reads CASHPGGSAFF. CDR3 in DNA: TGTGCCAGCCATCCCGGGGGTTCGGCTTTCTTT.

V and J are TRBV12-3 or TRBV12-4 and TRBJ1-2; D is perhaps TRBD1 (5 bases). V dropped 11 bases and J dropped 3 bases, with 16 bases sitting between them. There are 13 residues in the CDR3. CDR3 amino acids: CADSPTVHYGYTF. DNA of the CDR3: TGTGCCGACAGTCCGACAGTTCACTATGGCTACACCTTC.

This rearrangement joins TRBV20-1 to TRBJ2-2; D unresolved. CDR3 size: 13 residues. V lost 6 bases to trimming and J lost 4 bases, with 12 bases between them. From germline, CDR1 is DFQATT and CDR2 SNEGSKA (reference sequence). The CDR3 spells CSARSGFTGELFF. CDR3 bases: TGCAGTGCGCGGTCGGGCTTCACCGGGGAGCTGTTTTTT.